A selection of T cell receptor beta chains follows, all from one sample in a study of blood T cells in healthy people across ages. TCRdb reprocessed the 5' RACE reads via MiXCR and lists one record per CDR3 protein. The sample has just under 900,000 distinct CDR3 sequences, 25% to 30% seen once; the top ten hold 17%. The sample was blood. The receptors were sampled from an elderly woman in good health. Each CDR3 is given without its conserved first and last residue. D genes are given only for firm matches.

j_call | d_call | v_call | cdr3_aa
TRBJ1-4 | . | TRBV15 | ATSKGGSSEKLF
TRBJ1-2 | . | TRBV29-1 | SVSGANYGYT
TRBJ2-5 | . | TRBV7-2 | ASSLVWERTGETQY
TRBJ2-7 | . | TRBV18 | ASSPLQDFYEQY
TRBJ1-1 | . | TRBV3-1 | ASSHPRVDEAF
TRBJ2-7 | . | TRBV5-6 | ASSLGDEQY
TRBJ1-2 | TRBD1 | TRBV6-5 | ASSYQRQGHYGYT
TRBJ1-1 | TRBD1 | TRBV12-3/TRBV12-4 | ASSLGKGGLGEAF
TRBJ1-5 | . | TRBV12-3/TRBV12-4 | ASSSQGGNQPQH
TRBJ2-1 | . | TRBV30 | AWSRSGYNEQF